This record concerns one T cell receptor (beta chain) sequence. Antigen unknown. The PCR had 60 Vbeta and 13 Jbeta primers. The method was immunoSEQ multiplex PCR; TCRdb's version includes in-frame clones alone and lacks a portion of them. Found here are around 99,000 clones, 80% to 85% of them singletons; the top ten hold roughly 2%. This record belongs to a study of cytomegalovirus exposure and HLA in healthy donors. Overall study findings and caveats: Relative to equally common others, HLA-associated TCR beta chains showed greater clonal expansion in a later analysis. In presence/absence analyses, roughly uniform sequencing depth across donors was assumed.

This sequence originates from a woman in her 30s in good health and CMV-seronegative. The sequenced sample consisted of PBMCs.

CDR3 DNA: TGTGCTAGTGGTTCGGGGTCAGGACCTCCTGAAGCTTTCTTT. Translation: CASGSGSGPPEAFF. The chain couples TRBV12-5 to TRBJ1-1; D is undetermined. The V end was cut by 4 bases, the J end by 6 bases, with 15 bases between. The CDR3 loop spans 14 amino acids. Germline assignment: CDR1 LGHNT and CDR2 FRNRAP.